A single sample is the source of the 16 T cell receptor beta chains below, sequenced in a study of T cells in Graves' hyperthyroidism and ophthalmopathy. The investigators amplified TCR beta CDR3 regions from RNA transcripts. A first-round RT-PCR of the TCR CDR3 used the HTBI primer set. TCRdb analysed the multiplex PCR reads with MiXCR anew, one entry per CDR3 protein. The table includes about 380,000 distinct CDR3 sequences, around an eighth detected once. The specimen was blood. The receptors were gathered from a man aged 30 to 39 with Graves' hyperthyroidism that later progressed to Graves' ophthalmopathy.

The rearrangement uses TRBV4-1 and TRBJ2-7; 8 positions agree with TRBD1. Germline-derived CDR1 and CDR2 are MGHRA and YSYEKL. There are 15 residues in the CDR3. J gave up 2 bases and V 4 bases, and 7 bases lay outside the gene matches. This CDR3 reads CASSPWTGLTYEQYF. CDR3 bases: TGCGCCAGCAGCCCTTGGACAGGGCTAACCTACGAGCAGTACTTC.

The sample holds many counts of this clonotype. The CDR3 spells CASSTGGGYTF. Written as DNA, the CDR3 is TGTGCCAGCAGTACCGGGGGGGGCTACACCTTC. The V gene is TRBV28, the J gene TRBJ1-2, with D tentatively TRBD1 (5 bases). The V and J ends lost 5 bases and 8 bases respectively, with 9 bases between them. Germline assignment: CDR1 MDHEN and CDR2 SYDVKM. CDR3 length: 11 amino acids.

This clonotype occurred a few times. CDR3 sequence reads: CATSDTDRPYEQYF. CDR3 nucleotides: TGTGCCACCAGTGATACGGACAGGCCGTACGAGCAGTACTTC. This chain uses TRBV24-1 with TRBJ2-7; TRBD1 aligns across 7 bases. The CDR3 extends over 14 amino acids. Germline V gene data show CDR1 as KGHDR and CDR2 as SFDVKD. V shed 3 bases and J 4 bases; nucleotides not matched to a gene: 5.

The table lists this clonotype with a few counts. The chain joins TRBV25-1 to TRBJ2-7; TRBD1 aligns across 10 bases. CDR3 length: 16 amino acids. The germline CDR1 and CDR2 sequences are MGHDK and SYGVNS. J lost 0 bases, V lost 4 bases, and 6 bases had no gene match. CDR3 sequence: CASSGVWTGGSYEQYF. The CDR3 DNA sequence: TGTGCCAGCAGTGGGGTTTGGACAGGGGGCTCCTACGAGCAGTACTTC.

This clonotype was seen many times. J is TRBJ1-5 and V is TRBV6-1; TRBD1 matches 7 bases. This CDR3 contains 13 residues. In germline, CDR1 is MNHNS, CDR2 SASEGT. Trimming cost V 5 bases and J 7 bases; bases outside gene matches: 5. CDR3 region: CASSLDRDQPQHF. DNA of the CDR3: TGTGCCAGCAGTTTAGACAGGGACCAGCCCCAGCATTTT.

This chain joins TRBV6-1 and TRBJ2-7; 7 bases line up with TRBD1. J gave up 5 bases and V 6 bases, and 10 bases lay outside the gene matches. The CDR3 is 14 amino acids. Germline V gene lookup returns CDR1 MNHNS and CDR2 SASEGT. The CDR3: CASSRDRGINEQYF. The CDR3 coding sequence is TGTGCCAGCAGCCGGGACAGAGGAATCAACGAGCAGTACTTC.

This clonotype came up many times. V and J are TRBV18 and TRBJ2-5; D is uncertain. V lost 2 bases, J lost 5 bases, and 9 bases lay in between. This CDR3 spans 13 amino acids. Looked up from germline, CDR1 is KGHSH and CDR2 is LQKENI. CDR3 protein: CASSPWELETQYF. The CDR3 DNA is TGTGCCAGCTCACCATGGGAATTGGAGACCCAGTACTTC.

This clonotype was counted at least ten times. CDR3 bases: TGTGCCAGTACCTCGGACGCGACGTATAGCAATCAGCCCCAGCATTTT. Its protein product is CASTSDATYSNQPQHF. This rearrangement joins TRBV19 to TRBJ1-5; no definite D call. Germline V CDR1 and CDR2: LNHDA, SQIVND (reference sequence). The V end was cut by 7 bases, the J end by 0 bases, with 16 bases between. CDR3 length: 16 amino acids.

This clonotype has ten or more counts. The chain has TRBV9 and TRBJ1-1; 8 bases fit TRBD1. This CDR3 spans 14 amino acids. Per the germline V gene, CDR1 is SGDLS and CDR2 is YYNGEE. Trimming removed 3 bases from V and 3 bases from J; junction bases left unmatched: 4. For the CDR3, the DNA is TGTGCCAGCAGCGCGGACAGGGCTGACACTGAAGCTTTCTTT. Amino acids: CASSADRADTEAFF.

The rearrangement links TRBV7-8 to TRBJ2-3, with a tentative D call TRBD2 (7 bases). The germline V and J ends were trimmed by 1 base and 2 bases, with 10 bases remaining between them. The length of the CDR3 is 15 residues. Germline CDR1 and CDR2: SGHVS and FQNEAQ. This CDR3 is CASSLEGDYTDTQYF. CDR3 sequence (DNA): TGTGCCAGCAGCTTAGAGGGGGACTACACAGATACGCAGTATTTT.

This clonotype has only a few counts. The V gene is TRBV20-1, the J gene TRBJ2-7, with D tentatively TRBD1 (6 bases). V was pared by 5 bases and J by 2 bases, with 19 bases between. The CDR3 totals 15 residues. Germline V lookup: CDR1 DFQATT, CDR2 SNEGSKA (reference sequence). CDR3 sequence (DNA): TGCAGTGCTGGATCTACCGGGACAAGAACCTACGAGCAGTACTTC. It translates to CSAGSTGTRTYEQYF.

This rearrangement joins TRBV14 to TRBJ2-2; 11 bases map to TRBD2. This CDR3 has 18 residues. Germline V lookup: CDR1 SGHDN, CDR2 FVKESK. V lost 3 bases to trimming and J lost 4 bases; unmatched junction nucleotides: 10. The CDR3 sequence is CASSQPSSGGYPTGELFF. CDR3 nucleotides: TGTGCCAGCAGCCAGCCATCTAGCGGGGGGTACCCCACCGGGGAGCTGTTTTTT.

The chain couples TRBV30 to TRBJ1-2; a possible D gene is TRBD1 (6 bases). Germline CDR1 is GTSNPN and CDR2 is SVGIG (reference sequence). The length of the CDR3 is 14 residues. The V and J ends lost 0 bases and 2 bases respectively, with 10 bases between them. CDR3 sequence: CAWSVGGKNYGYTF. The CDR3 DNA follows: TGTGCCTGGAGTGTAGGGGGAAAGAACTATGGCTACACCTTC.

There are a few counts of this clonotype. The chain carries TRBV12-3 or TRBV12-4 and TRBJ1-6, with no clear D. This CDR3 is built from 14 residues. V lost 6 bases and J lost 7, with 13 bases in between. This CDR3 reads CASSRRKANSPLHF. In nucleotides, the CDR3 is TGTGCCAGCAGCCGTAGGAAAGCCAATTCACCCCTCCACTTT.

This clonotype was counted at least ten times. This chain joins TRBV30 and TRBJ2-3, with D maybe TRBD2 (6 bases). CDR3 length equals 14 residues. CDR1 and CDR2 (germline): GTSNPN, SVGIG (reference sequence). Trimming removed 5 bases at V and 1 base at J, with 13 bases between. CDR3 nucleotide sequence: TGTGCCTGGGGGCGGGGTATAGGCACAGATACGCAGTATTTT. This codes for CAWGRGIGTDTQYF.

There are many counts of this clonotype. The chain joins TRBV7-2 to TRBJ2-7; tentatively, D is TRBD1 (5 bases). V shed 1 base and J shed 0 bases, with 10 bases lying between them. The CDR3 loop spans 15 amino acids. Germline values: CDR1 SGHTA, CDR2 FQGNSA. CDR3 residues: CASSLGRVFSYEQYF. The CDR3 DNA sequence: TGTGCCAGCAGCTTAGGCAGGGTGTTCTCCTACGAGCAGTACTTC.